This TCR beta chain came from a study of blood T cell repertoires in COVID-19. Study-wide context: The United States, Italy and Spain were the sources of the acute and convalescent COVID-19 samples. Sources were T cells, B-cell-depleted T cells, or PBMCs; the material itself was cDNA or gDNA.

Source study methods: How many nucleated cells were present was estimated from reference gene primer amplification. Produced via immunoSEQ multiplex PCR; TCRdb's table is partial and in-frame only. V and J calls and clone size follow that table, whereas D and trimming were derived from the DNA. Of roughly 8,100 clones listed, roughly 84% are singletons. This CDR3 comprises 15 residues. Germline V CDR1 and CDR2: MDHEN, SYDVKM. V shed 8 bases, J shed 3 bases, and the junction held 8 bases outside the gene matches. The sequenced sample was peripheral blood. V gene TRBV28 combines with J gene TRBJ2-7, with 12 bases fitting TRBD2. The TCR sequence derives from a human donor with active COVID-19. The donor label of this sample is uncertain. The CDR3 DNA follows: TGTGCCAGCGGAGATCCGGGACTAGCGGGCTACGAGCAGTACTTC. This codes for CASGDPGLAGYEQYF.